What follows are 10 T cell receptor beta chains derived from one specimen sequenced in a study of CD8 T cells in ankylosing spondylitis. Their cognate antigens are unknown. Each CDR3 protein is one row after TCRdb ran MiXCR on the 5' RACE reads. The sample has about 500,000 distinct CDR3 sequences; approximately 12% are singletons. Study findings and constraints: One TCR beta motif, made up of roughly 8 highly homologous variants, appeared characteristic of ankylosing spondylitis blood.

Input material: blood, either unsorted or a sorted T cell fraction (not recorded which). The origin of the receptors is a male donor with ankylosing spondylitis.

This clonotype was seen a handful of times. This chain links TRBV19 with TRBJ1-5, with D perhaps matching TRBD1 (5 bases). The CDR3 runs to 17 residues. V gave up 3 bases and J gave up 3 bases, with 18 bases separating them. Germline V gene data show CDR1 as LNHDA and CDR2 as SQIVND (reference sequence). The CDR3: CASSIPRSGGVNQPQHF. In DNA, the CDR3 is TGTGCCAGTAGTATCCCACGGTCCGGGGGTGTCAATCAGCCCCAGCATTTT.

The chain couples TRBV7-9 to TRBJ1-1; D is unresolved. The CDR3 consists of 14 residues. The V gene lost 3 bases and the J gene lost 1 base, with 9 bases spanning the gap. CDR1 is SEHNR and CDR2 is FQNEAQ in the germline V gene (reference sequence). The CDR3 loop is CASSFEIANTEAFF. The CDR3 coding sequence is TGTGCCAGCAGCTTCGAAATCGCGAACACTGAAGCTTTCTTT.

CDR3 in DNA: TGCGCCAGCAGCCCGACAGGGGATCTGGTCAATGAGCAGTTCTTC. Translation: CASSPTGDLVNEQFF. The chain uses TRBV5-1 and TRBJ2-1; 8 bases match TRBD1. Trimming removed 4 bases from V and 6 bases from J; junction bases left unmatched: 9. CDR1 is SGHRS and CDR2 is YFSETQ in the germline V gene. This CDR3 spans 15 amino acids.

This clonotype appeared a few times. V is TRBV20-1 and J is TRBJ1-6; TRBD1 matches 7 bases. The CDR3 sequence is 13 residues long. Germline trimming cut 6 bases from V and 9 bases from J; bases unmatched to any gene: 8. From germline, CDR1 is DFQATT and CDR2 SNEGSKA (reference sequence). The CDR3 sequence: CSATGVPGSPLHF. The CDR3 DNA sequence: TGCAGTGCAACAGGGGTGCCGGGTTCACCCCTCCACTTT.

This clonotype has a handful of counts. CDR3 coding DNA: TGTGCCGTAACAGGCAGGTCCCCTTACAATGAGCAGTTCTTC. Translating gives CAVTGRSPYNEQFF. V and J are TRBV7-8 and TRBJ2-1; possible D gene TRBD1, 5 bases. Trimming removed 11 bases from V and 4 bases from J, with 18 bases in between. CDR3 length: 14 amino acids. Per the germline V gene, CDR1 is SGHVS and CDR2 is FQNEAQ. The variable domain in full, completed from reference TRBV7-8 and TRBJ2-1, reads GAGVSQSPRYKVAKRGQDVALRCDPISGHVSLFWYQQALGQGPEFLTYFQNEAQLDKSGLPSDRFFAERPEGSVSTLKIQRTQQEDSAVYLCAVTGRSPYNEQFFGPGTRLTVL.

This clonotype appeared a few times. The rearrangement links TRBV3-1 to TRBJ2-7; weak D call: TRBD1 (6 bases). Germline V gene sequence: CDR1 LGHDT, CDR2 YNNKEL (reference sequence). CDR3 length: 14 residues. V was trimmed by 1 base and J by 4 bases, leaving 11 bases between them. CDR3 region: CASSQAQGRYEQYF. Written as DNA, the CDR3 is TGTGCCAGCAGCCAAGCCCAGGGGAGATACGAGCAGTACTTC.

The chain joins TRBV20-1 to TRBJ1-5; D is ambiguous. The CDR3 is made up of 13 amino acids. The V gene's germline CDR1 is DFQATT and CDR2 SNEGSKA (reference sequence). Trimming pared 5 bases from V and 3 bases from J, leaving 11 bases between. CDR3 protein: CSAEITNNQPQHF. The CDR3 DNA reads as TGCAGTGCTGAAATTACAAACAATCAGCCCCAGCATTTT.

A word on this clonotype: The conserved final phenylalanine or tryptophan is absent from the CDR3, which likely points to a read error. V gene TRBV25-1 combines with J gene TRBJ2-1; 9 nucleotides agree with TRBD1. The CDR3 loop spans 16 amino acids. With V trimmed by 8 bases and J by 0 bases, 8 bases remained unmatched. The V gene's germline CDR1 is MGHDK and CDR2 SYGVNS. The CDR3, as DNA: TGTGCCAGCTCAACAGGGGGCGCCAGCTCCTACAATGAGCAGTTCTCC. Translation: CASSTGGASSYNEQFS.

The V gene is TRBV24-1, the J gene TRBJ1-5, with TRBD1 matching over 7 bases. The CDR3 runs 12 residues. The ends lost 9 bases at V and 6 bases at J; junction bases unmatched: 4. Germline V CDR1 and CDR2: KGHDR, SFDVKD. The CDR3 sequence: CATQQGSQPQHF. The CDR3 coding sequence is TGTGCCACCCAACAGGGGAGTCAGCCCCAGCATTTT.

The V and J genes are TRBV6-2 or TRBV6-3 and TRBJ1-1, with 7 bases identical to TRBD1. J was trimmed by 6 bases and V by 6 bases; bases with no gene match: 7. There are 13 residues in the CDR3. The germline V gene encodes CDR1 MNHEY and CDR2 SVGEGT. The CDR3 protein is CASRGTGESEAFF. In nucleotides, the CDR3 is TGTGCCAGCAGGGGAACAGGGGAGTCTGAAGCTTTCTTT.